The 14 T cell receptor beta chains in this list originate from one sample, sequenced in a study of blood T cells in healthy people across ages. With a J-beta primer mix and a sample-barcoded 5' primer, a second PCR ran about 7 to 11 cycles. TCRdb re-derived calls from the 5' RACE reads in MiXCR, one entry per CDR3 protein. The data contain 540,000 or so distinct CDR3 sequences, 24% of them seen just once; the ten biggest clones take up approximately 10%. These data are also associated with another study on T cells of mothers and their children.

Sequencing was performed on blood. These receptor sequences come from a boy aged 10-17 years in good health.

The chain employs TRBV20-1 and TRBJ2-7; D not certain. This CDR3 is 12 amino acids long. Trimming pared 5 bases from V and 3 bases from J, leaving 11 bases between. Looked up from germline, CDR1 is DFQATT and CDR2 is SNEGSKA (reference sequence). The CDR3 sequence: CSADSGDYEQYF. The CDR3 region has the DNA TGCAGTGCTGACTCTGGCGACTACGAGCAGTACTTC.

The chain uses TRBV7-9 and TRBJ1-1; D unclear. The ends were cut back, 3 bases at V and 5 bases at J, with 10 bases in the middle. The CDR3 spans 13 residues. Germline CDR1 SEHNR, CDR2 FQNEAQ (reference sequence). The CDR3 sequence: CASSFLVGTEAFF. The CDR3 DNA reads TGTGCCAGCAGCTTCCTTGTGGGAACTGAAGCTTTCTTT.

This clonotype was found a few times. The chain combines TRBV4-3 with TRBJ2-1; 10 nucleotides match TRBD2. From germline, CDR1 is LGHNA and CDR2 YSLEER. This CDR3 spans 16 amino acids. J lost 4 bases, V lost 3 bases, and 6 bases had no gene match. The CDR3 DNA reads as TGCGCCAGCAGCCAGGGAACTAGCGGGATTTACAATGAGCAGTTCTTC. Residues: CASSQGTSGIYNEQFF.

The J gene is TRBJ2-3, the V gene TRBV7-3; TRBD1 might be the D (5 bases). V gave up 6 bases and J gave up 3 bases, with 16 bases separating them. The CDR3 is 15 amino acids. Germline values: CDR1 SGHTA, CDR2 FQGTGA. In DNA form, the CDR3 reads TGTGCCAGCAGTCCTTCCAGGGTCTGGACAGATACGCAGTATTTT. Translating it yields CASSPSRVWTDTQYF.

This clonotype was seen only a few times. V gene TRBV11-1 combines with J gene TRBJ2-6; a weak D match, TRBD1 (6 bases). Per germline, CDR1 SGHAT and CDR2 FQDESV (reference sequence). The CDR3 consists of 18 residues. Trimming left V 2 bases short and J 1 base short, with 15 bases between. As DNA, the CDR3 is TGTGCCAGCAGCTTAACAGACAGGTTGGGTTCTGGGGCCAACGTCCTGACTTTC. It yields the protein CASSLTDRLGSGANVLTF. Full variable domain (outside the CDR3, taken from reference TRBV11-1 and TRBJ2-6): EAEVAQSPRYKITEKSQAVAFWCDPISGHATLYWYRQILGQGPELLVQFQDESVVDDSQLPKDRFSAERLKGVDSTLKIQPAELGDSAMYLCASSLTDRLGSGANVLTFGAGSRLTVL.

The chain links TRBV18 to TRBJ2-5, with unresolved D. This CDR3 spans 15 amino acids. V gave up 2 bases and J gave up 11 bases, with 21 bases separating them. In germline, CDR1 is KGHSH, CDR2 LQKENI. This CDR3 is CASSPRTVVSYEQYF. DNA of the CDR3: TGTGCCAGCTCACCAAGAACGGTAGTCTCCTATGAGCAGTACTTC.

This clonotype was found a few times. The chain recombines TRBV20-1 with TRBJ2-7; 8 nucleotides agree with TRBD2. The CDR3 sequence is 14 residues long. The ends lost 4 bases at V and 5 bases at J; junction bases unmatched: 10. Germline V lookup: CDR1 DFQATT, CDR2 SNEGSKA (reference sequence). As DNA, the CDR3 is TGCAGTGCTACCCCGGGACTAGAATCCGACGAGCAGTACTTC. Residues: CSATPGLESDEQYF.

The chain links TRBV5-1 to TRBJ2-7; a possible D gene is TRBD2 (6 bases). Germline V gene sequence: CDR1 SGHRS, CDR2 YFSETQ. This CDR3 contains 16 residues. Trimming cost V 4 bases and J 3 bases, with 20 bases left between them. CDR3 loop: CASSTGDRVYNYEQYF. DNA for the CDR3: TGCGCCAGCAGCACGGGAGACCGGGTCTACAACTACGAGCAGTACTTC.

CDR3 region: CASTLTPKGEKLFF. CDR3 nucleotide sequence: TGTGCCAGCACCTTGACACCTAAGGGCGAAAAACTGTTTTTT. The chain carries TRBV7-2 and TRBJ1-4; D unclear. The CDR3 is made up of 14 amino acids. CDR1 SGHTA and CDR2 FQGNSA come from the germline V gene. With 7 bases removed from V and 8 bases from J, the gap between germline ends came to 17 bases.

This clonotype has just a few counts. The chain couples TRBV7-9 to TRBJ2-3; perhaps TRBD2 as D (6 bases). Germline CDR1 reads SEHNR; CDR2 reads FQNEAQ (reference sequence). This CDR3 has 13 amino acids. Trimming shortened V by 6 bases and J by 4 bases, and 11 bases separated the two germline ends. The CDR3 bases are TGTGCCAGCAGTTTCGGGAGCGCAGATACGCAGTATTTT. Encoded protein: CASSFGSADTQYF.

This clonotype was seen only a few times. The CDR3, as DNA: TGTGCCAGCAGTTACTCGGACAGCCCCAACTATGGCTACACCTTC. It codes for CASSYSDSPNYGYTF. The rearrangement uses TRBV6-2 or TRBV6-3 and TRBJ1-2, with D perhaps TRBD1 (6 bases). Per the germline V gene, CDR1 is MNHEY and CDR2 is SVGEGT. Trimming cost V 0 bases and J 2 bases, with 10 bases left between them. CDR3 length: 15 amino acids.

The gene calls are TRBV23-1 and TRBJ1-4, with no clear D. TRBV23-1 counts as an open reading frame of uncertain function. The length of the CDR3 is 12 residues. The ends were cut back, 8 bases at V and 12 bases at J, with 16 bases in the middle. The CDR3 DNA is TGCGCCAGCGTCGCAGTCGGGTCGGAACTGTTTTTT. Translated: CASVAVGSELFF.

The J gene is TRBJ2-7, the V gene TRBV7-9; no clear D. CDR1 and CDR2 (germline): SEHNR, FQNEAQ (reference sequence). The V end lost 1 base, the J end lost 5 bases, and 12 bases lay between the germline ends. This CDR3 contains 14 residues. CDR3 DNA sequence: TGTGCCAGCAGCTTAGTTCTCTCCGAGGACGAGCAGTACTTC. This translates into CASSLVLSEDEQYF. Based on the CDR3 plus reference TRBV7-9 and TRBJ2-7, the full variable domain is DTGVSQNPRHKITKRGQNVTFRCDPISEHNRLYWYRQTLGQGPEFLTYFQNEAQLEKSRLLSDRFSAERPKGSFSTLEIQRTEQGDSAMYLCASSLVLSEDEQYFGPGTRLTVT.

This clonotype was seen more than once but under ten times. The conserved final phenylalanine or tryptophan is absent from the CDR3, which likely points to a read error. The CDR3 DNA reads TGCGCCAGCAGGGATGTCAGGGGCTCCTACGAGCAGTACCTC. Protein sequence: CASRDVRGSYEQYL. This rearrangement joins TRBV5-1 to TRBJ2-5, with a tentative D call TRBD1 (6 bases). Judging by the DNA end, TRBJ2-7 fits better; the J call may be wrong. The germline gives CDR1 SGHRS, CDR2 YFSETQ. CDR3 length: 14 residues.